This T cell receptor (beta chain) was retrieved from a study of blood T cell repertoires in COVID-19. About the study: Sample material is recorded as cDNA or gDNA derived from T cells, B-cell-depleted T cells, or PBMCs.

Sequencing used immunoSEQ multiplex PCR; TCRdb keeps in-frame clones, though not all of them. The table shows roughly 230,000 clones, with 75% to 85% occurring only once. The CDR3 consists of 12 residues. The germline V gene has CDR1 MNHEY and CDR2 SVGAGI. The V gene lost 6 bases and the J gene lost 5 bases, with 11 bases spanning the gap. The chain combines TRBV6-5 with TRBJ2-7; D gene uncertain. Sequenced input: peripheral blood. The sequence was obtained from a woman in her forties or fifties with acute or convalescent COVID-19. CDR3 nucleotides: TGTGCCAGCAGAGCCCCGCCCGACGAGCAGTACTTC. Translated, it gives CASRAPPDEQYF.